This T cell receptor beta chain is drawn from a study of cytomegalovirus exposure and HLA in healthy donors. On the study more broadly: About 85 million unique TCRs from HLA-typed donors were held in an early release of data.

The CDR3 totals 14 residues. Germline V gene data show CDR1 as MRHNA and CDR2 as SNTAGT. Trimming pared 2 bases from V and 6 bases from J, leaving 11 bases between. 60 Vbeta and 13 Jbeta primers were used in PCR. Sequencing was performed with immunoSEQ multiplex PCR; in TCRdb, only in-frame clones are kept and a portion is missing. In the table there are some 70,000 clones, about 80% of which are singletons. Study results and limitations: The study found most TCR sequences rare, yet found some public TCRs in many donors. Among the sequence variants, a highly shared cluster was likely an artifact of sequencing.

This clone was seen only once. Its antigen remains unknown. Sequencing was performed on PBMCs. V and J are TRBV6-4 and TRBJ1-5; D possibly corresponds to TRBD1 (6 bases). The TCR comes from a man aged 50 to 60 in good health and CMV-seronegative. CDR3 sequence (DNA): TGTGCCAGCAGTGACCAACAGGGCGGTCAGCCCCAGCATTTT. Its translation is CASSDQQGGQPQHF.